This T cell receptor beta chain was found in a study of vaccination and CD4 T cells after COVID-19. As regards this clonotype: Its antigen is as yet unknown.

Germline CDR1 reads MDHEN; CDR2 reads SYDVKM. V trimming: 3 bases; J trimming: 2 bases; junction bases outside the gene matches: 3. This CDR3 spans 15 amino acids. Specified treatment: approximately nine-day PBMC culture with coronavirus spike peptide pools or control peptides (ViraFEST assay). Oncomine TCR Beta short-read sequencing was applied to DNA from cultured CD4+ T cells. Each CDR3 protein is one row after TCRdb ran MiXCR on the PCR reads. This table holds some 25,000 distinct CDR3 sequences, about 64% found once. Sequencing input: CD4+ T cells from blood, cultured in vitro. The receptor comes from a human donor who had recovered from COVID-19. This sequence joins TRBV28 and TRBJ2-3; 9 positions agree with TRBD2. CDR3 residues: CASSFVAGATDTQYF. Written as DNA, the CDR3 is TGTGCCAGCAGTTTTGTAGCGGGAGCCACAGATACGCAGTATTTT.